The T cell receptor beta chain described here comes from a study of early T cells in non-severe SARS-CoV-2 infection. Overall study context: Bulk RNA taken from unsorted whole blood was sequenced, leaving chains unpaired. Study conclusions and caveats: In VDJdb matching, anti-spike CD8 responses were favored while private and CD4 specificities went missing.

Unique molecular identifiers were affixed to single, distinct cDNA molecules. TCRdb ran MiXCR on the 5' RACE reads and lists one entry per CDR3 protein. This table holds around 86,000 distinct CDR3 sequences, roughly 14% found once. About this clonotype: Its antigen is unknown.

CDR1 and CDR2 (germline): MNHEY, SVGAGI. The V and J ends lost 2 bases and 0 bases respectively, with 13 bases between them. The CDR3 sequence is 16 residues long. Source material: whole blood. J is TRBJ1-2 and V is TRBV6-5; no clear D gene. The source of this sequence is an adult who was a healthcare worker with PCR-confirmed SARS-CoV-2 infection or an uninfected control (not recorded which). The CDR3 DNA reads as TGTGCCAGCAGTTACGGAGCAGCCCAAGCTAACTATGGCTACACCTTC. Its protein product is CASSYGAAQANYGYTF.